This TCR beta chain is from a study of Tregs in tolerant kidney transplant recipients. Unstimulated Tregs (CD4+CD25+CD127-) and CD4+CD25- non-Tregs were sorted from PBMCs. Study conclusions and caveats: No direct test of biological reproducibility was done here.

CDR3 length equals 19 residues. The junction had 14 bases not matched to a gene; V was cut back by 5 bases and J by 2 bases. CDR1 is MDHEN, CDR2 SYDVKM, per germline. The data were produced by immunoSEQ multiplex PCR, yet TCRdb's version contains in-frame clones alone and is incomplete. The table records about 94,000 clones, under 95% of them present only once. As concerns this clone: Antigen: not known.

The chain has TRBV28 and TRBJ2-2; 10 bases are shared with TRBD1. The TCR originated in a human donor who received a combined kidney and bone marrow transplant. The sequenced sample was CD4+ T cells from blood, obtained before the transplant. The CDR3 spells CASSQRLIRDRGNTGELFF. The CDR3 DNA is TGTGCCAGCAGTCAAAGATTAATACGGGACAGGGGCAACACCGGGGAGCTGTTTTTT.